The 27 T cell receptor beta chains listed next were all sequenced from one sample in a study of CD8 T cells in ankylosing spondylitis. Overall study results and limits: Within ankylosing spondylitis blood, a TCR beta motif made up of seven to nine highly homologous variants appeared to be characteristic.

These TCRs are of unknown antigen specificity. One entry per CDR3 protein, called by TCRdb with MiXCR from the 5' RACE reads. The data contain roughly 440,000 distinct CDR3 sequences, approximately 17% of them singletons. The sample taken for sequencing was blood, either unsorted or a sorted T cell fraction (not recorded which). Receptors were obtained from a male donor with ankylosing spondylitis.

This clonotype was seen more than once but under ten times. This chain connects TRBV20-1 to TRBJ1-4; D not resolved. The CDR3 sequence is 13 residues long. Trimming cost V 4 bases and J 5 bases, with 11 bases left between them. Germline V CDR1 and CDR2: DFQATT, SNEGSKA (reference sequence). For the CDR3, the DNA is TGCAGTGCTAATTGGGCAGAGAATGAAAAACTGTTTTTT. Translation gives CSANWAENEKLFF.

Only a few counts were recorded for this clonotype. The rearrangement links TRBV3-1 to TRBJ2-2; D perhaps matches TRBD2 (6 bases). CDR1 and CDR2 from the germline V gene are LGHDT and YNNKEL (reference sequence). The CDR3 spans 15 residues. V was shortened by 3 bases and J by 8 bases, with 16 bases between the two germline ends. The CDR3 protein is CASSQGLPTEGELFF. Written as DNA, the CDR3 is TGTGCCAGCAGCCAGGGACTCCCTACGGAGGGGGAGCTGTTTTTT. Combining the CDR3 with reference TRBV3-1 and TRBJ2-2 gives the whole variable domain DTAVSQTPKYLVTQMGNDKSIKCEQNLGHDTMYWYKQDSKKFLKIMFSYNNKELIINETVPNRFSPKSPDKAHLNLHINSLELGDSAVYFCASSQGLPTEGELFFGEGSRLTVL.

A remark on this clonotype: Its ends do not fully match the called genes, so a read error is possible. This chain uses TRBV5-8 with TRBJ2-1; D assignment may be TRBD1 or TRBD2 (5 bases each). CDR3 size: 15 residues. Germline V gene data show CDR1 as SGHTS and CDR2 as YDEGEE. Here the CDR3 reads CASSLAGARFNEQFF. The CDR3 coding sequence is TGCGCCAGCAGCTTGGCCGGGGCCCGCTTCAATGAGCAGTTCTTC.

The rearrangement joins TRBV29-1 to TRBJ1-1, with TRBD1 matching 9 bases. The CDR3 has 14 residues. CDR1 is SQVTM, CDR2 ANQGSEA, per germline. Trimming cost V 4 bases and J 5 bases; bases outside gene matches: 8. The chain's CDR3 is CSVGVGTGFTEAFF. CDR3 in DNA: TGCAGCGTTGGGGTCGGGACAGGGTTTACTGAAGCTTTCTTT.

The genes are TRBV6-1 and TRBJ2-7, with 7 bases identical to TRBD2. Germline V lookup: CDR1 MNHNS, CDR2 SASEGT. The CDR3 spans 14 residues. Trimming cost V 2 bases and J 8 bases; bases outside gene matches: 9. Here the CDR3 DNA reads TGTGCCAGCAGTGAAAGCGGGATTCTAGTAAAGCAGTACTTC. Amino acid sequence: CASSESGILVKQYF.

The rearrangement joins TRBV15 to TRBJ2-5; TRBD1 matches 7 bases. CDR3 length: 15 residues. CDR1 and CDR2 (germline): LNHNV, YYDKDF (reference sequence). With 0 bases clipped from V and 4 bases from J, the junction kept 5 bases outside the gene matches. In nucleotides, the CDR3 is TGTGCCACCAGCAGAGAAGACAGGGAACGAGAGACCCAGTACTTC. It specifies CATSREDRERETQYF. Full variable domain (remainder filled in from reference TRBV15 and TRBJ2-5): DAMVIQNPRYQVTQFGKPVTLSCSQTLNHNVMYWYQQKSSQAPKLLFHYYDKDFNNEADTPDNFQSRRPNTSFCFLDIRSPGLGDTAMYLCATSREDRERETQYFGPGTRLLVL.

The chain links TRBV20-1 to TRBJ2-3, with TRBD2 as a possible D gene (7 bases). Germline assignment: CDR1 DFQATT and CDR2 SNEGSKA (reference sequence). V lost 6 bases and J lost 6, with 19 bases in between. CDR3 length equals 14 residues. The CDR3 here is CSAKDRGAGDTQYF. As DNA, the CDR3 is TGCAGTGCCAAAGACCGGGGGGCAGGGGATACGCAGTATTTT.

This clonotype was seen a few times. This sequence joins TRBV20-1 and TRBJ2-7; 10 positions agree with TRBD1. This CDR3 region has 16 residues. Germline V CDR1 and CDR2: DFQATT, SNEGSKA (reference sequence). V was pared by 0 bases and J by 7 bases, with 12 bases of the junction left unmatched. CDR3 bases: TGCAGTGCTAGAGATAGGGAGACAGGGGGCCGAAGGGAGCAGTACTTC. This encodes CSARDRETGGRREQYF.

The chain links TRBV14 to TRBJ2-5; D gene ambiguous. The CDR3 sequence is 15 residues long. V was cut by 1 base and J by 4 bases, with 13 bases left in between. Germline V gene data show CDR1 as SGHDN and CDR2 as FVKESK. The CDR3 loop is CASSQVISTRETQYF. The CDR3 nucleotides are TGTGCCAGCAGCCAAGTAATAAGCACGCGAGAGACCCAGTACTTC.

This clonotype was counted between two and nine times. The V call is TRBV20-1, the J call TRBJ1-2; 9 nucleotides line up with TRBD1. CDR1 DFQATT and CDR2 SNEGSKA come from the germline V gene (reference sequence). J gave up 4 bases and V 3 bases, and 3 bases lay outside the gene matches. The CDR3 length is 13 residues. As DNA, the CDR3 is TGCAGTGCTAGGGGACAGGGAGGCTATGGCTACACCTTC. It encodes CSARGQGGYGYTF.

This clonotype has ten or more counts. The CDR3 protein is CASSSYTRLRTGNTIYF. The DNA for the CDR3 is TGTGCCAGCAGTTCCTACACCAGGCTTAGGACTGGAAACACCATATATTTT. The chain recombines TRBV12-3 or TRBV12-4 with TRBJ1-3, with no clear D. The length of the CDR3 is 17 residues. The V end lost 4 bases, the J end lost 2 bases, and 18 bases lay between the germline ends.

This clonotype has only one observation. The V call is TRBV6-2 or TRBV6-3, the J call TRBJ1-1; 8 positions match TRBD1. Germline trimming cut 6 bases from V and 3 bases from J; bases unmatched to any gene: 3. This CDR3 has 13 amino acids. CDR1 MNHEY and CDR2 SVGEGT come from the germline V gene. The CDR3 DNA follows: TGTGCCAGCAGACGACAGGGGTACACTGAAGCTTTCTTT. This gives the protein CASRRQGYTEAFF.

This clonotype was counted between two and nine times. The chain couples TRBV7-9 to TRBJ1-1; D may be TRBD1 (5 bases). Trimming took 4 bases from V and 8 from J, leaving 17 bases between them. This CDR3 has 14 residues. Germline V gives CDR1 SEHNR, CDR2 FQNEAQ (reference sequence). The CDR3 reads CASSSGPLAGEAFF. CDR3 bases: TGTGCCAGCAGCTCGGGACCGCTAGCCGGGGAAGCTTTCTTT.

In this sample, this clonotype turned up many times. The J gene is TRBJ1-6, the V gene TRBV12-3 or TRBV12-4, with 8 positions matching TRBD1. The ends lost 6 bases at V and 6 bases at J; junction bases unmatched: 7. The CDR3 covers 15 residues. The CDR3 nucleotides read TGTGCCAGCAGCCTCGGACAGGGTTTTAATTCACCCCTCCACTTT. As protein: CASSLGQGFNSPLHF.

The rearrangement uses TRBV28 and TRBJ2-1; D is unresolved. The CDR3 totals 12 residues. Germline CDR1 is MDHEN and CDR2 is SYDVKM. V was trimmed by 1 base and J by 10 bases, leaving 8 bases between them. The CDR3 loop is CASSLLTSEQFF. In DNA, the CDR3 is TGTGCCAGCAGTTTATTAACCTCCGAGCAGTTCTTC. Looking up the rest from reference TRBV28 and TRBJ2-1 gives the full variable domain: DVKVTQSSRYLVKRTGEKVFLECVQDMDHENMFWYRQDPGLGLRLIYFSYDVKMKEKGDIPEGYSVSREKKERFSLILESASTNQTSMYLCASSLLTSEQFFGPGTRLTVL.

This chain uses TRBV5-1 with TRBJ1-1; no reliable D call. This CDR3 comprises 14 residues. V dropped 4 bases and J dropped 1 base, with 11 bases sitting between them. The germline CDR1 and CDR2 sequences are SGHRS and YFSETQ. CDR3 bases: TGCGCCAGCAGCCTTATGGATAAGAACACTGAAGCTTTCTTT. This codes for CASSLMDKNTEAFF.

The chain uses TRBV5-1 and TRBJ2-5, with 9 bases that match TRBD2. This CDR3 comprises 15 residues. V lost 2 bases to trimming and J lost 3 bases; unmatched junction nucleotides: 5. CDR1 SGHRS and CDR2 YFSETQ come from the germline V gene. As DNA, the CDR3 is TGCGCCAGCAGCTTTACATCTAGCGGGGAAGAGACCCAGTACTTC. It encodes CASSFTSSGEETQYF.

The chain carries TRBV9 and TRBJ2-5; D is perhaps TRBD1 or TRBD2 (6 bases each). The germline V gene encodes CDR1 SGDLS and CDR2 YYNGEE. The V end lost 2 bases, the J end lost 2 bases, and 16 bases lay between the germline ends. There are 16 residues in the CDR3. The CDR3 sequence is CASSVGAPGEQETQYF. The CDR3, as DNA: TGTGCCAGCAGCGTGGGGGCCCCGGGGGAACAAGAGACCCAGTACTTC.

The chain employs TRBV5-4 and TRBJ2-5, with D perhaps matching TRBD1 (6 bases). Germline CDR1 SGHNT, CDR2 YYREEE (reference sequence). V was cut by 3 bases and J by 1 base, with 28 bases left in between. This CDR3 is built from 20 residues. The CDR3 region is CASSSRGSGTTKPFQETQYF. DNA for the CDR3: TGTGCCAGCAGCTCGAGGGGCTCCGGGACAACCAAACCTTTCCAAGAGACCCAGTACTTC.

The rearrangement joins TRBV3-1 to TRBJ1-2, with TRBD1 matching over 7 bases. Trimming cost V 3 bases and J 3 bases; bases outside gene matches: 4. Germline-derived CDR1 and CDR2 are LGHDT and YNNKEL (reference sequence). The CDR3 length is 14 residues. CDR3 nucleotides: TGTGCCAGCAGCCACCTCACAGGGGACTATGGCTACACCTTC. It codes for CASSHLTGDYGYTF.

This clonotype came up a few times. A read error may produce the germline difference seen at one junction end. J is TRBJ2-1 and V is TRBV6-1; no definite D call. The CDR3 is made up of 15 amino acids. CDR1 is MNHNS and CDR2 is SASEGT in the germline V gene. The CDR3 protein is CASREGISRVNEQFF. The CDR3 DNA reads TGTGCCAGCAGAGAAGGGATTTCCAGAGTAAATGAGCAGTTCTTC.

The sample holds a few counts of this clonotype. The rearrangement joins TRBV5-1 to TRBJ2-7, with unresolved D. Germline V gene sequence: CDR1 SGHRS, CDR2 YFSETQ. The CDR3 has 16 residues. V lost 0 bases and J 1 base, leaving 14 bases between the germline ends. The CDR3 protein is CASSLATAHPSYEQYF. The CDR3 DNA is TGCGCCAGCAGCTTGGCTACAGCCCATCCGTCCTACGAGCAGTACTTC.

This clonotype was counted a few times. The J gene is TRBJ2-7, the V gene TRBV4-3; D is undetermined. Trimming pared 0 bases from V and 0 bases from J, leaving 6 bases between. In germline, CDR1 is LGHNA, CDR2 YSLEER. The CDR3 is made up of 14 amino acids. CDR3 loop: CASSQEMISYEQYF. As DNA, the CDR3 is TGCGCCAGCAGCCAAGAGATGATCTCCTACGAGCAGTACTTC.

This clonotype was seen repeatedly, ten times or more. The chain links TRBV4-2 to TRBJ2-1; D perhaps matches TRBD2 (6 bases). This CDR3 spans 14 amino acids. Trimming left V 1 base short and J 5 bases short, with 9 bases between. Germline-derived CDR1 and CDR2 are LGHNA and YNFKEQ. CDR3 loop: CASSQGRVNNEQFF. The CDR3 DNA sequence: TGTGCCAGCAGCCAAGGGAGGGTCAACAATGAGCAGTTCTTC.

The rearrangement links TRBV7-3 to TRBJ2-3, with D possibly TRBD1 on 5 matching bases. This CDR3 has 16 amino acids. The V end was cut by 6 bases, the J end by 0 bases, with 16 bases between. Germline CDR1 reads SGHTA; CDR2 reads FQGTGA. The CDR3 sequence is CASSAGHITSTDTQYF. CDR3 sequence (DNA): TGTGCCAGCAGTGCCGGACACATCACTAGCACAGATACGCAGTATTTT.

This clonotype has more than one count but fewer than ten. The CDR3 nucleotides are TGCAGTGCCTGGACAGGGATAAACAATCAGCCCCAGCATTTT. Amino acids: CSAWTGINNQPQHF. V gene TRBV20-1 combines with J gene TRBJ1-5, with 8 bases matching TRBD1. The germline V gene has CDR1 DFQATT and CDR2 SNEGSKA (reference sequence). CDR3 size: 14 residues. Unmatched junction bases numbered 7, after V lost 6 bases and J lost 3 bases.

The rearrangement uses TRBV3-1 and TRBJ2-3; tentatively, D is TRBD1 or TRBD2 (6 bases each). The CDR3 has 16 residues. CDR1 and CDR2 from the germline V gene are LGHDT and YNNKEL (reference sequence). V lost 0 bases to trimming and J lost 1 base, with 11 bases between them. In nucleotides, the CDR3 is TGTGCCAGCAGCCAAGATTTCGGGGGCCGCACAGATACGCAGTATTTT. Residues: CASSQDFGGRTDTQYF.